This T cell receptor (beta chain) came from a study of identical twins. Addition of a universal primer site occurred through template switching, and cDNA carried unique molecular identifiers. TCRdb recomputed calls from the 5' RACE reads with MiXCR, one row per CDR3 protein. Of 400,000 to 500,000 distinct CDR3 sequences listed, around a sixth are singletons. This clonotype was counted ten times or more. No antigen is known for it. Broader study findings: Cord blood beta clonotypes present at high abundance carried fewer insertions; no such pattern appeared in memory repertoires. Out-of-frame alpha sequences shared by twins were enriched for low generation probability.

Germline V lookup: CDR1 SQVTM, CDR2 ANQGSEA. With 7 bases removed from V and 0 bases from J, the gap between germline ends came to 15 bases. The CDR3 contains 15 residues. The donor group consisted entirely of healthy Caucasians. The receptor was derived from a man in his forties or fifties in good health. This chain joins TRBV29-1 and TRBJ2-2; weak D call: TRBD1 (6 bases). Sequencing was performed on naive T cells sorted from blood. This CDR3 reads CSGGLGTPNTGELFF. DNA of the CDR3: TGCAGCGGGGGGCTCGGGACACCGAACACCGGGGAGCTGTTTTTT.